This TCR beta chain was retrieved from a study of beta chain features in type 1 diabetes. Study outcomes and limitations: In every one of the four CD4+ subsets, TCRB CDR3s were moderately but significantly shorter in Type 1 diabetes patients.

Details on this clone: What it binds is unknown.

Expressed TCRB transcripts were sequenced because the entire RNA isolate underwent reverse transcription. The assay was immunoSEQ multiplex PCR, and TCRdb's table has in-frame clones only and misses some. Here the sample spans some 360,000 clones, over 8.5% being singletons. The V gene's germline CDR1 is LNHDA and CDR2 SQIVND (reference sequence). V was cut by 6 bases and J by 3 bases, with 9 bases left in between. The length of the CDR3 is 13 residues. The chain links TRBV19 to TRBJ1-5; TRBD1 is a possible D gene (6 bases). The source of this sequence is a man younger than 45 with type 1 diabetes. Sequencing was carried out using central memory CD4+ T cells from blood. As DNA, the CDR3 is TGTGCCAGTAGGTGGGGGGCCAATCAGCCCCAGCATTTT. It translates to CASRWGANQPQHF.